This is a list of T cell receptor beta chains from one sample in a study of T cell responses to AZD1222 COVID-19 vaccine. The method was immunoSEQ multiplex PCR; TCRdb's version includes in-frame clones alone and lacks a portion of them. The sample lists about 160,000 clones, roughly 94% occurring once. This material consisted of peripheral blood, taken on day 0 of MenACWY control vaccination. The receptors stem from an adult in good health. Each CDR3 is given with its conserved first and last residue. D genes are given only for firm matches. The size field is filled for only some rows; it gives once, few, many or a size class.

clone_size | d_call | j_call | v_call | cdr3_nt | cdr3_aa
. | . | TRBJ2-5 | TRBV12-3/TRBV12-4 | TGTGCCAGCAGTTTTTCACGGGAGGAGACCCAGTACTTC | CASSFSREETQYF
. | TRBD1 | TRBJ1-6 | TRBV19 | TGTGCCAGTAGTATGACAGGGACGCATAATAATTCACCCCTCCACTTT | CASSMTGTHNNSPLHF
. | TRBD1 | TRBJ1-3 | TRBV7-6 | TGTGCCAGCAGCTCAGGGGACAGATCTGGAAACACCATATATTTT | CASSSGDRSGNTIYF
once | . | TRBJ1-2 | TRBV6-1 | TGTGCCAGCAGTGAAGATCCGGGCAGGGACTATGGCTACACCTTC | CASSEDPGRDYGYTF
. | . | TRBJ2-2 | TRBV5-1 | TGCGCCAGCAGCTTGGCCGGCGGCCCGAACACCGGGGAGCTGTTTTTT | CASSLAGGPNTGELFF
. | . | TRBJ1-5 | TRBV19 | TGTGCCAGTAGTATAGACCCAGGGAGCAATCAGCCCCAGCATTTT | CASSIDPGSNQPQHF
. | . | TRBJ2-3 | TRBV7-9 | TGTGCCAGCAGCGCCCCCCGGATAGATACGCAGTATTTT | CASSAPRIDTQYF
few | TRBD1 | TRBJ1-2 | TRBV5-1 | TGCGCCAGCAGCCCTTTACAGGGGGCGGACTATGGCTACACCTTC | CASSPLQGADYGYTF
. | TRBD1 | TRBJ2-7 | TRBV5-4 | TGTGCCAGCAGCGCTCCGACAGGGTTCGAGCAGTACTTC | CASSAPTGFEQYF
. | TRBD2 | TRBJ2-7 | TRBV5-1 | TGCGCCAGCAGTCCTGGACTAGCGGGTGACTGGGAGCAGTACTTC | CASSPGLAGDWEQYF
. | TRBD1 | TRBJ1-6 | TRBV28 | TGTGCCAGTTTTACAGGGGATAATTCACCCCTCCACTTT | CASFTGDNSPLHF
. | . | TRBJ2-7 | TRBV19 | TGTGCCAGTAGTTACCGGGACCGGAACGAGCAGTACTTC | CASSYRDRNEQYF
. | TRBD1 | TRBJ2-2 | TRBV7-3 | TGTGCCAGCAGCTTAATTGGGGACAGGGGCACCGGGGAGCTGTTTTTT | CASSLIGDRGTGELFF
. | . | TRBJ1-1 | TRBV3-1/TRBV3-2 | TGTGCCAGCAGCCAAGTCGGGGACCTGGAGGCTTTCTTT | CASSQVGDLEAFF
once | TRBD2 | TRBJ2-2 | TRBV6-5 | TGTGCCAGCAGTTACGGGAGGGCCAACACCGGGGAGCTGTTTTTT | CASSYGRANTGELFF
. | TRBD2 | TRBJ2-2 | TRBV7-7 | TGTGCCAGCAGCCCCGGACTAGTTTTCGGCGGGGAGCTGTTTTTT | CASSPGLVFGGELFF
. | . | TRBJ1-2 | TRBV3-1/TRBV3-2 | TGTGCCAGCAGCCAAGAACAACTGACTAACTATGGCTACACCTTC | CASSQEQLTNYGYTF